This TCR beta chain came from a study of blood T cells in healthy people across ages. Through a sample-barcoded 5' primer and a J-beta primer mix, a second PCR was run for roughly 7 to 11 cycles. TCRdb ran MiXCR on the 5' RACE reads and lists one entry per CDR3 protein. The sample includes 800,000 or so distinct CDR3 sequences, 20% to 25% seen only once; the top ten take approximately 4%. V lost 7 bases, J lost 1 base, and 11 bases lay in between. CDR1 is MDHEN, CDR2 SYDVKM, per germline. This CDR3 spans 14 amino acids. This clonotype showed up just a few times. The same sample was also used in a study of T cells of mothers and their children.

Sequenced: blood. This chain joins TRBV28 and TRBJ2-1; the D is unclear. This clonotype was sampled from a boy younger than 18 in good health. DNA of the CDR3: TGTGCCAGCACCGCGGACCGTTCCTACAATGAGCAGTTCTTC. Encoded protein: CASTADRSYNEQFF.